The source of this T cell receptor beta chain is a study of shared clonotypes between healthy human individuals. Germline CDR1 SGDLS, CDR2 YYNGEE. After removal of 4 bases from V and 4 bases from J, the junction contained 13 bases not matched to a gene. CDR3 size: 18 residues. Produced via immunoSEQ multiplex PCR; TCRdb's table is partial and in-frame only. The table has a few million clones, around 94% seen once. Sequencing was done on a sample of naive CD4+ T cells sorted from blood. This sample's subset: CD45RA+ positively selected. The chain employs TRBV9 and TRBJ2-6; 8 bases line up with TRBD2. The clonotype comes from a man aged 18 to 35 in good health. The CDR3: CASSPRSPGGEGANVLTF. For the CDR3, the DNA is TGTGCCAGCAGCCCCCGGTCTCCCGGGGGGGAAGGGGCCAACGTCCTGACTTTC.